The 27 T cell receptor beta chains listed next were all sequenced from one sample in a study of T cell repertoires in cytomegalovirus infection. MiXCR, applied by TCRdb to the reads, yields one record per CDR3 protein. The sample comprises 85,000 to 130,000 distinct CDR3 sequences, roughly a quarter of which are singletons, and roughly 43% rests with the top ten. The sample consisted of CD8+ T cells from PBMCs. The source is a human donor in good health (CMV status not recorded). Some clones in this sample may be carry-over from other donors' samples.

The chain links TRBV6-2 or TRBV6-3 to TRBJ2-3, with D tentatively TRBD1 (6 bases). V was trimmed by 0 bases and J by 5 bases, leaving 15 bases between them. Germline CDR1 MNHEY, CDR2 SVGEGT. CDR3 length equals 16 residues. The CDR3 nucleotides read TGTGCCAGCAGTTACTCGAGGGACACCCTTGGAGATACGCAGTATTTT. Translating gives CASSYSRDTLGDTQYF.

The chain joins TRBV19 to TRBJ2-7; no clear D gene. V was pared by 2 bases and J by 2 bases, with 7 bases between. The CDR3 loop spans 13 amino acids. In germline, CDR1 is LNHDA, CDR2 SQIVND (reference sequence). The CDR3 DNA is TGTGCCAGTAGTATATCCGTTACCTACGAGCAGTACTTC. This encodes CASSISVTYEQYF.

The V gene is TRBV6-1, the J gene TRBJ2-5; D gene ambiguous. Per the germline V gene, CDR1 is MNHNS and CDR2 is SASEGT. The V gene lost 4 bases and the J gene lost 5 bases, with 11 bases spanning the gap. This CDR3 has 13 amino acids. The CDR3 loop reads CASSVIFPETQYF. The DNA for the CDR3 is TGTGCCAGCAGTGTAATTTTCCCGGAGACCCAGTACTTC.

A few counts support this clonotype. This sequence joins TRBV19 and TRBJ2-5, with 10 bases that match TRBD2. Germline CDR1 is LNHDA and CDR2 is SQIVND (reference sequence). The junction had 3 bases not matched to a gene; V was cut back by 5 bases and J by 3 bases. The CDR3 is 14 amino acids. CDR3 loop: CASSPGTSEETQYF. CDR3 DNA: TGTGCCAGTAGTCCCGGGACTAGCGAAGAGACCCAGTACTTC.

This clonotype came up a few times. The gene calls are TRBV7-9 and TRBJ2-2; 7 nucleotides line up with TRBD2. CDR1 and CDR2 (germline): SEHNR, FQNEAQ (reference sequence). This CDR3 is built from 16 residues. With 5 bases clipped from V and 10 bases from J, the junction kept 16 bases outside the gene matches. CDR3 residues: CASSRLHLGGGEELFF. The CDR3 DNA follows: TGTGCCAGCAGCCGCCTTCACTTGGGCGGGGGAGAGGAGCTGTTTTTT.

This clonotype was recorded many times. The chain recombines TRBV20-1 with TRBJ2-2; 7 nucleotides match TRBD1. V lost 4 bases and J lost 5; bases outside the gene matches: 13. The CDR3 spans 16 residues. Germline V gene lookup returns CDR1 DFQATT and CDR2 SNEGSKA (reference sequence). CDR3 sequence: CSATVNRGLGTGELFF. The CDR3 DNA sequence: TGCAGTGCTACCGTCAACAGGGGCCTGGGAACCGGGGAGCTGTTTTTT.

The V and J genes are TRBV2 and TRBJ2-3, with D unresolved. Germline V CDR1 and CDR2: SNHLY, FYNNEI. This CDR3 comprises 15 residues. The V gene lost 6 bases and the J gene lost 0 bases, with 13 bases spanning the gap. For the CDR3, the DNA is TGTGCCAGCAGCTCGATTATTGGGAGCACAGATACGCAGTATTTT. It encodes CASSSIIGSTDTQYF.

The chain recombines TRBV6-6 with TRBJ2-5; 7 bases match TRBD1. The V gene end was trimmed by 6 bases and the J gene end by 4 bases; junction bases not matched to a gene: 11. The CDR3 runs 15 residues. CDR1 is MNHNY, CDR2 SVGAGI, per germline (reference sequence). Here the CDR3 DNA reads TGTGCCAGCAGCGATTACGACAGGGTAGGAGAGACCCAGTACTTC. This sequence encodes CASSDYDRVGETQYF.

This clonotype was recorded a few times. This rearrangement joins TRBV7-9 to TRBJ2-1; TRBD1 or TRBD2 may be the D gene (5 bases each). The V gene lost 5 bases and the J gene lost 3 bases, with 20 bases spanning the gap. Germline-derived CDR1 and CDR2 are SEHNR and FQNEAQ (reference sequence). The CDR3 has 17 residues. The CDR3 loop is CASSTPPRDANYNEQFF. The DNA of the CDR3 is TGTGCCAGCAGCACTCCACCGAGGGACGCCAACTACAATGAGCAGTTCTTC.

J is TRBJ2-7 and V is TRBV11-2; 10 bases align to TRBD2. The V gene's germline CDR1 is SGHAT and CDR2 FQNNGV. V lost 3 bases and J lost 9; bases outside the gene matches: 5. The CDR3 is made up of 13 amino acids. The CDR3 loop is CASSFPGLAVQYF. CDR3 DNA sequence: TGTGCCAGCAGCTTCCCTGGACTAGCGGTGCAGTACTTC.

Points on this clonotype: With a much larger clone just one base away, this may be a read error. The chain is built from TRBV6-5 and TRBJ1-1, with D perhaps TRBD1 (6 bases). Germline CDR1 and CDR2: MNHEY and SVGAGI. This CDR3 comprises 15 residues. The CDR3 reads CTSSPGALVNTEAFF. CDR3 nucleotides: TGTACCAGCAGTCCGGGGGCTTTAGTGAACACTGAAGCTTTCTTT.

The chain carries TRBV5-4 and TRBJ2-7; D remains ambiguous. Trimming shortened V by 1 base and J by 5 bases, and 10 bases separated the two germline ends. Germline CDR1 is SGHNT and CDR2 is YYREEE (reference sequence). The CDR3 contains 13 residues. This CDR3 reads CASSLPLGHEQYF. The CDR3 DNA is TGTGCCAGCAGCTTGCCCTTGGGCCACGAGCAGTACTTC. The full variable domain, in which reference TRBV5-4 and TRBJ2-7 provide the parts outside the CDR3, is ETGVTQSPTHLIKTRGQQVTLRCSSQSGHNTVSWYQQALGQGPQFIFQYYREEENGRGNFPPRFSGLQFPNYSSELNVNALELDDSALYLCASSLPLGHEQYFGPGTRLTVT.

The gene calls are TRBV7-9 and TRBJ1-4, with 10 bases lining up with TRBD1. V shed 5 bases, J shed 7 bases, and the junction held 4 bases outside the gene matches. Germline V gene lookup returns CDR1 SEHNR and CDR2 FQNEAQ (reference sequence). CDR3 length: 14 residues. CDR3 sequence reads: CASSLDRGREKLFF. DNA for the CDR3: TGTGCCAGCAGCCTCGACAGGGGGCGTGAAAAACTGTTTTTT.

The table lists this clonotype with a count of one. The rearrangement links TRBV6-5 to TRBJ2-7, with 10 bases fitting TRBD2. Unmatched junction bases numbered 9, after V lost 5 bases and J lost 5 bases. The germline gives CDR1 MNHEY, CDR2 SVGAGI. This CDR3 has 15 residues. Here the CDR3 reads CASSQTGLAWDEQYF. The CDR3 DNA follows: TGTGCCAGCAGTCAAACGGGACTAGCGTGGGACGAGCAGTACTTC.

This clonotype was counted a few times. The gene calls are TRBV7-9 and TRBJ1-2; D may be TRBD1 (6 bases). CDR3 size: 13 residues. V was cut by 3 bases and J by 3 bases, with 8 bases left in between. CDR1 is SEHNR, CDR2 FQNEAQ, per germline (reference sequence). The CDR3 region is CASSFPGDYGYTF. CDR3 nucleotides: TGTGCCAGCAGCTTCCCAGGGGACTATGGCTACACCTTC.

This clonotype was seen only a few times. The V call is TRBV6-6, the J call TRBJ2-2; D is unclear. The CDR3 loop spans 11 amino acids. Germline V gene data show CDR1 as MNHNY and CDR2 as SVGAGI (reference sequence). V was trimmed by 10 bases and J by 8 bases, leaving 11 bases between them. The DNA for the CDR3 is TGTGCCACCTCTAGTTTGGGGGAGCTGTTTTTT. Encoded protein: CATSSLGELFF.

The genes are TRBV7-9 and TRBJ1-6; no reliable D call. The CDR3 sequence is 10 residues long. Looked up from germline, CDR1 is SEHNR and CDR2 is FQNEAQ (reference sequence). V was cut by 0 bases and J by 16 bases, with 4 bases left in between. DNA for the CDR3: TGTGCCAGCAGCTTAGCTCAGCTCCACTTT. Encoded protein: CASSLAQLHF.

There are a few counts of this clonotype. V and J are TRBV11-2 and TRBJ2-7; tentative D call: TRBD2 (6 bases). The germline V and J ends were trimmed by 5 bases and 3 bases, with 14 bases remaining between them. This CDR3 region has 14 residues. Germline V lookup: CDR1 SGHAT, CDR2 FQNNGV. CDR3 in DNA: TGTGCCAGCAGCCATAGACGGGGGAACTACGAGCAGTACTTC. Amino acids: CASSHRRGNYEQYF.

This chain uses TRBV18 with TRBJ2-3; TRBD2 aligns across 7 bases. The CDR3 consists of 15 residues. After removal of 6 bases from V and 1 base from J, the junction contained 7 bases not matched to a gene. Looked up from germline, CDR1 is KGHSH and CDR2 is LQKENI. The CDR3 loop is CASSPSGAGTDTQYF. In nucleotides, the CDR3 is TGTGCCAGCTCGCCTAGCGGTGCGGGCACAGATACGCAGTATTTT. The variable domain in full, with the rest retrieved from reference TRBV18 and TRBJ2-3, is NAGVMQNPRHLVRRRGQEARLRCSPMKGHSHVYWYRQLPEEGLKFMVYLQKENIIDESGMPKERFSAEFPKEGPSILRIQQVVRGDSAAYFCASSPSGAGTDTQYFGPGTRLTVL.

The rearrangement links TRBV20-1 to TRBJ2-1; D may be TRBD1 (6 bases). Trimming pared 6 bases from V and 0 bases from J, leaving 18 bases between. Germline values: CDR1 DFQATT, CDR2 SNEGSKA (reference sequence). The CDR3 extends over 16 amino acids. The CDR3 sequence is CSAEGRGSGSYNEQFF. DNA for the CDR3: TGCAGTGCCGAGGGTAGGGGGTCGGGCTCCTACAATGAGCAGTTCTTC.

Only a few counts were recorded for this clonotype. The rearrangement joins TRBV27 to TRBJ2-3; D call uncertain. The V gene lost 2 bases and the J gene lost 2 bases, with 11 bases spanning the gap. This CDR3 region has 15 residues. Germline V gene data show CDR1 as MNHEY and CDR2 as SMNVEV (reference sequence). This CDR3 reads CASSLRAADTDTQYF. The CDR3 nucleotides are TGTGCCAGCAGTTTAAGGGCGGCCGACACAGATACGCAGTATTTT.

The CDR3 DNA follows: TGTGCCACCAGTGATCCGAGGGGGCGCGCCACCGGGGAGCTGTTTTTT. Protein sequence: CATSDPRGRATGELFF. V usage is TRBV24-1 and J usage is TRBJ2-2, with 7 nucleotides matching TRBD1. Looked up from germline, CDR1 is KGHDR and CDR2 is SFDVKD. The CDR3 sequence is 16 residues long. V gave up 3 bases and J gave up 4 bases; unmatched junction bases: 7.

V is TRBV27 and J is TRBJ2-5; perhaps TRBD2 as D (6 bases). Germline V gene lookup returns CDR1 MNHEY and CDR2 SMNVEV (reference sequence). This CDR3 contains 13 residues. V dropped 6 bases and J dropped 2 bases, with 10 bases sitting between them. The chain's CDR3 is CASSLAVQETQYF. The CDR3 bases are TGTGCCAGCAGCTTAGCGGTTCAAGAGACCCAGTACTTC.

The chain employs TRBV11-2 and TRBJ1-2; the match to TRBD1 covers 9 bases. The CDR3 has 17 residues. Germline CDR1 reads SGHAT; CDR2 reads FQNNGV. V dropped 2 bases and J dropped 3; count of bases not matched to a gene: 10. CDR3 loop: CASSLYQDRGMDYGYTF. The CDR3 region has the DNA TGTGCCAGCAGCTTATACCAGGACAGGGGTATGGACTATGGCTACACCTTC.

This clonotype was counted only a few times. CDR3 nucleotide sequence: TGTGCCAGCAGCTTAGCCCTAGGGACAGCGAGCTACGAGCAGTACTTC. It specifies CASSLALGTASYEQYF. The chain has TRBV11-2 and TRBJ2-7; 7 positions match TRBD1. V was pared by 1 base and J by 3 bases, with 9 bases of the junction left unmatched. Germline lookup yields CDR1 SGHAT and CDR2 FQNNGV. The CDR3 runs to 16 residues.

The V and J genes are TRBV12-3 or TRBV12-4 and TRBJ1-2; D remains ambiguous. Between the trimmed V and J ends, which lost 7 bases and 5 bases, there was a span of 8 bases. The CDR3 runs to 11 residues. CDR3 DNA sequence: TGTGCCAGCACCACGGGATATGGCTACACCTTC. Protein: CASTTGYGYTF.

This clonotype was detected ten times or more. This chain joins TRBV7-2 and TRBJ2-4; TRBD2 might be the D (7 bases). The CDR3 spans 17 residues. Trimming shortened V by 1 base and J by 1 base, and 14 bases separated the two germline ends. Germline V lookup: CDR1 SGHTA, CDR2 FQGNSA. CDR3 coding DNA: TGTGCCAGCAGCTTAGATGGGAGGGGGTTTGCCAAAAACATTCAGTACTTC. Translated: CASSLDGRGFAKNIQYF.